Presented here are 25 T cell receptor beta chains from one specimen sequenced in a study of human T cells and chemical hapten exposure. TCRdb reanalysed the RACE reads using MiXCR and keeps one entry per CDR3 protein. This sample has 100,000 or so distinct CDR3 sequences, with 8% to 11% found just once. Regarding time point: patch test 1, 2 weeks after DPC sensitization. Treatment in this sample: therapeutic diphenylcyclopropenone sensitization with weekly scalp DPC. This material consisted of whole blood, taken in connection with sensitization to the hapten diphenylcyclopropenone (DPC). The receptors were sampled from a man aged 35-49 years with alopecia areata. Some clones in this sample may be carry-over from other donors' samples.

The chain has TRBV5-6 and TRBJ2-5; TRBD2 might be the D (6 bases). The CDR3 covers 18 residues. With 4 bases removed from V and 5 bases from J, the gap between germline ends came to 27 bases. In germline, CDR1 is SGHDT, CDR2 YYEEEE. CDR3 region: CASSPTLSGYAIGETQYF. Here the CDR3 DNA reads TGTGCCAGCAGCCCCACCCTTAGCGGCTATGCCATCGGGGAGACCCAGTACTTC.

This clonotype showed up just a few times. V and J are TRBV6-5 and TRBJ2-7; 10 nucleotides line up with TRBD1. The CDR3 covers 15 residues. The germline V gene has CDR1 MNHEY and CDR2 SVGAGI. With V trimmed by 5 bases and J by 5 bases, 9 bases remained unmatched. The CDR3, as DNA: TGTGCCAGCAGTCAACCCGGGACAGGGGCCAACGAGCAGTACTTC. Its protein product is CASSQPGTGANEQYF.

V gene TRBV12-2 combines with J gene TRBJ2-7; the D call TRBD2 from the table was never checked on the DNA. TRBV12-2 is shown as a pseudogene. This CDR3 is built from 20 residues. The CDR3 region is CASRLAKGKKGLAGPYEQYV. The CDR3 region has the DNA TGTGCAAGTCGCTTAGCGAAGGGGAAAAAGGGACTAGCGGGACCCTACGAGCAGTACGTC.

This clonotype was seen ten or more times. This chain links TRBV9 with TRBJ1-1, with TRBD1 matching 10 bases. This CDR3 contains 14 residues. J gave up 6 bases and V 4 bases, and 6 bases lay outside the gene matches. Germline CDR1 reads SGDLS; CDR2 reads YYNGEE. The CDR3 DNA is TGTGCCAGCAGCACGGGACAGGGGCCGTCTGAAGCTTTCTTT. Amino acids: CASSTGQGPSEAFF.

This clonotype was counted between two and nine times. The V call is TRBV6-2 or TRBV6-3, the J call TRBJ2-3; D is possibly TRBD2 (5 bases). The CDR3 is 16 amino acids. V lost 0 bases and J lost 5, with 15 bases in between. From germline, CDR1 is MNHEY and CDR2 SVGEGT. CDR3 coding DNA: TGTGCCAGCAGTTACTCCTCTCTCGACTATGAAGATACGCAGTATTTT. It specifies CASSYSSLDYEDTQYF.

The table lists this clonotype with many counts. The chain couples TRBV29-1 to TRBJ2-1; 7 bases line up with TRBD1. The V gene's germline CDR1 is SQVTM and CDR2 ANQGSEA. Trimming cost V 6 bases and J 7 bases; bases outside gene matches: 9. This CDR3 is built from 13 residues. The chain's CDR3 is CSVQDRVVNEQFF. CDR3 bases: TGCAGCGTCCAAGACAGGGTAGTAAATGAGCAGTTCTTC.

This clonotype was counted many times. The V gene is TRBV29-1, the J gene TRBJ2-5; 9 positions match TRBD1. Germline trimming cut 6 bases from V and 2 bases from J; bases unmatched to any gene: 10. CDR3 length: 15 residues. The germline gives CDR1 SQVTM, CDR2 ANQGSEA. The CDR3, as DNA: TGCAGCGTGGCCACCGGGACAGGGTATCAAGAGACCCAGTACTTC. This gives the protein CSVATGTGYQETQYF. Full variable domain (outside the CDR3, taken from reference TRBV29-1 and TRBJ2-5): SAVISQKPSRDICQRGTSLTIQCQVDSQVTMMFWYRQQPGQSLTLIATANQGSEATYESGFVIDKFPISRPNLTFSTLTVSNMSPEDSSIYLCSVATGTGYQETQYFGPGTRLLVL.

This clonotype was recorded many times. The chain employs TRBV5-4 and TRBJ1-1; D not certain. Germline CDR1 reads SGHNT; CDR2 reads YYREEE (reference sequence). The V end was cut by 4 bases, the J end by 5 bases, with 12 bases between. This CDR3 spans 13 amino acids. In nucleotides, the CDR3 is TGTGCCAGCAGCAAAATTCAGGTTACTGAAGCTTTCTTT. Protein sequence: CASSKIQVTEAFF.

This clonotype occurred once. The junction does not match germline at one end; this may be a read error. The chain carries TRBV6-2 or TRBV6-3 and TRBJ1-4; the D is unclear. CDR1 and CDR2 (germline): MNHEY, SVGEGT. The CDR3 consists of 13 residues. The CDR3 DNA is TGTGCCATCAGTTACCTAACCGGTGAAAAACTGTGTTTT. It translates to CAISYLTGEKLCF.

The chain joins TRBV20-1 to TRBJ2-1; maybe TRBD2 (6 bases). V gave up 1 base and J gave up 6 bases, with 16 bases separating them. CDR1 and CDR2 from the germline V gene are DFQATT and SNEGSKA (reference sequence). This CDR3 contains 15 residues. CDR3 region: CSARGGKIRANEQFF. The CDR3 bases are TGCAGTGCTAGAGGCGGGAAAATTAGGGCCAATGAGCAGTTCTTC.

Details on this clonotype: With a much larger clone just one base away, this may be a read error. The chain links TRBV6-2 or TRBV6-3 to TRBJ2-1; no reliable D call. Trimming pared 2 bases from V and 10 bases from J, leaving 9 bases between. The CDR3 has 12 residues. Germline values: CDR1 MNHEY, CDR2 SVGEGT. In DNA form, the CDR3 reads TGTGCCAGCAGTTACCCGACCGTAGAGCAGTTCTTC. Amino acids: CASSYPTVEQFF.

The sample holds a few counts of this clonotype. The chain couples TRBV12-3 or TRBV12-4 to TRBJ1-6, with 8 bases aligning to TRBD1. The CDR3 is made up of 15 amino acids. Trimming at V came to 4 bases and at J to 10 bases, leaving 9 bases not matched to a gene. In nucleotides, the CDR3 is TGTGCCAGCAGTTCGACAGGGGATTCCGCCTCACCCCTCCACTTT. This translates into CASSSTGDSASPLHF.

This clonotype was recorded a few times. The V and J genes are TRBV7-9 and TRBJ2-1, with 7 bases aligning to TRBD2. The V and J ends lost 5 bases and 2 bases, in that order; junction bases with no gene match: 18. The CDR3 sequence is 19 residues long. Germline CDR1 SEHNR, CDR2 FQNEAQ (reference sequence). The CDR3 here is CASSATSYGGGETYNEQFF. CDR3 DNA sequence: TGTGCCAGCAGCGCTACATCTTATGGTGGGGGGGAAACCTACAATGAGCAGTTCTTC. Filled out from reference TRBV7-9 and TRBJ2-1, the complete variable domain reads DTGVSQNPRHKITKRGQNVTFRCDPISEHNRLYWYRQTLGQGPEFLTYFQNEAQLEKSRLLSDRFSAERPKGSFSTLEIQRTEQGDSAMYLCASSATSYGGGETYNEQFFGPGTRLTVL.

This CDR3 reads CASRKMTDTQYF. The CDR3 coding sequence is TGTGCCAGCAGGAAGATGACAGATACGCAGTATTTT. This sequence joins TRBV7-2 and TRBJ2-3, with D unclear. Trimming removed 6 bases from V and 3 bases from J, with 7 bases in between. This CDR3 spans 12 amino acids. Germline CDR1 is SGHTA and CDR2 is FQGNSA.

The rearrangement links TRBV18 to TRBJ2-7; D is tentatively TRBD1 or TRBD2 (5 bases each). The V and J ends lost 0 bases and 1 base respectively, with 10 bases between them. Germline loops: CDR1 KGHSH, CDR2 LQKENI. The CDR3 is 15 residues long. The CDR3 DNA is TGTGCCAGCTCACCACCCGGGACGTCTTCCTACGAGCAGTACTTC. Protein: CASSPPGTSSYEQYF.

The V and J genes are TRBV6-6 and TRBJ2-1, with D perhaps matching TRBD2 (6 bases). From germline, CDR1 is MNHNY and CDR2 SVGAGI (reference sequence). CDR3 length: 12 amino acids. As DNA, the CDR3 is TGTGAATCGCGGGGAGTCTACAATGAGCAGTTCTTC. Translated: CESRGVYNEQFF.

This clonotype was observed at least ten times. The CDR3 loop is CASSLQGLSNQPQHF. CDR3 nucleotide sequence: TGTGCCAGCAGTTTGCAGGGCCTTTCTAATCAGCCCCAGCATTTT. The V gene is TRBV28, the J gene TRBJ1-5, with D possibly matching TRBD1 (5 bases). The germline V gene encodes CDR1 MDHEN and CDR2 SYDVKM. Trimming left V 3 bases short and J 4 bases short, with 13 bases between. The CDR3 is 15 amino acids.

This clonotype was observed a handful of times. The J gene is TRBJ2-7, the V gene TRBV27; 10 positions agree with TRBD2. The germline gives CDR1 MNHEY, CDR2 SMNVEV (reference sequence). Trimming removed 2 bases from V and 2 bases from J; junction bases left unmatched: 6. This CDR3 spans 16 amino acids. The CDR3 sequence: CASSLRGLATTYEQYF. The CDR3 bases are TGTGCCAGCAGTTTAAGGGGACTAGCGACAACCTACGAGCAGTACTTC.

This clonotype was recorded a few times. The chain links TRBV6-5 to TRBJ2-3, with TRBD1 matching 8 bases. The length of the CDR3 is 16 residues. CDR1 and CDR2 from the germline V gene are MNHEY and SVGAGI. The V gene end was trimmed by 4 bases and the J gene end by 2 bases; junction bases not matched to a gene: 8. The CDR3 spells CASSFTGTGYTDTQYF. In DNA form, the CDR3 reads TGTGCCAGCAGTTTCACCGGGACAGGCTACACAGATACGCAGTATTTT.

This clonotype has a count of ten or more. The chain is built from TRBV29-1 and TRBJ1-1; 7 positions agree with TRBD1. The CDR3 contains 13 residues. Unmatched junction bases numbered 6, after V lost 4 bases and J lost 4 bases. Per the germline V gene, CDR1 is SQVTM and CDR2 is ANQGSEA. The CDR3 here is CSVATGSGTEAFF. CDR3 nucleotide sequence: TGCAGCGTTGCGACAGGGTCGGGCACTGAAGCTTTCTTT.

Only a few counts were recorded for this clonotype. The chain carries TRBV15 and TRBJ1-2, with D uncertain. In germline, CDR1 is LNHNV, CDR2 YYDKDF (reference sequence). Trimming stripped 5 bases from V and 13 bases from J, with 20 bases between. This CDR3 comprises 13 residues. CDR3 DNA: TGTGCCACCAGCGGATTGTTACAAGTCGATCTCACCTTC. It encodes CATSGLLQVDLTF. The variable domain in full, completed from reference TRBV15 and TRBJ1-2, reads DAMVIQNPRYQVTQFGKPVTLSCSQTLNHNVMYWYQQKSSQAPKLLFHYYDKDFNNEADTPDNFQSRRPNTSFCFLDIRSPGLGDTAMYLCATSGLLQVDLTFGSGTRLTVV.

This clonotype was detected a few times. The chain is built from TRBV6-5 and TRBJ2-3; D perhaps matches TRBD1 (6 bases). CDR1 and CDR2 (germline): MNHEY, SVGAGI. Trimming removed 2 bases from V and 2 bases from J, with 14 bases in between. The CDR3 covers 16 residues. This chain's CDR3 is CASSYGWGTSTDTQYF. Here the CDR3 DNA reads TGTGCCAGCAGTTACGGCTGGGGGACATCCACAGATACGCAGTATTTT.

This clonotype was counted only a few times. The V and J genes are TRBV4-1 and TRBJ1-5; 9 bases are shared with TRBD1. Per germline, CDR1 MGHRA and CDR2 YSYEKL. The CDR3 covers 19 residues. The V and J ends lost 3 bases and 4 bases, in that order; junction bases with no gene match: 16. CDR3 sequence (DNA): TGCGCCAGCAGCCAGACTGACAGGGGGTTTAGCGGGAAGAATCAGCCCCAGCATTTT. Translation gives CASSQTDRGFSGKNQPQHF.

This clonotype was observed a few times. This chain uses TRBV29-1 with TRBJ2-5; D is undetermined. This CDR3 has 11 residues. Trimming pared 3 bases from V and 6 bases from J, leaving 8 bases between. Germline CDR1 is SQVTM and CDR2 is ANQGSEA. The chain's CDR3 is CSVDTEQTQYF. DNA for the CDR3: TGCAGCGTTGATACAGAACAGACCCAGTACTTC.

In this sample, this clonotype turned up many times. The chain links TRBV20-1 to TRBJ2-3, with D perhaps assigned TRBD1 or TRBD2 (5 bases each). CDR3 length equals 14 residues. V gave up 5 bases and J gave up 4 bases, with 16 bases separating them. The V gene's germline CDR1 is DFQATT and CDR2 SNEGSKA (reference sequence). CDR3 sequence (DNA): TGCAGTGCTTCCCCCGGGGCGAGCTCAGATACGCAGTATTTT. Translation: CSASPGASSDTQYF.